This TCR beta chain was recorded in a study of blood T cell repertoires in COVID-19 (TCRdb year 2020). Background for the entire study: Collaborator samples came from the United States, Italy and Spain and covered acute and convalescent phases of COVID-19. The prospective study material was composed of cDNA or gDNA derived from T cells, B-cell-depleted T cells, or PBMCs. The dataset comprised deeply sampled blood TCRbeta repertoires from subjects exposed to, actively infected with, or recovered from COVID-19. The repertoires were released in a freely available public database meant as a resource for research on the immune response to SARS-CoV-2. The samples were drawn from the first 160 participants of the ongoing ImmuneRACE study and from some 1,300 subjects provided by 6 global collaborators. Nearly every sample came with metadata listing a de-identified subject ID, COVID-19 status, age in years and sex. Where HLA class I and class II types were available, the types were taken from metadata supplied by the sample provider, not from assay-based typing. Summary of the overall study and its limitations: The quantity of clinical and demographic metadata differed by source and by participant and was supplied without curation.

Taken from the germline V gene, the CDR1 and CDR2 loops are MDHEN and SYDVKM. After removal of 6 bases from V and 7 bases from J, the junction retains 10 bases not matched to a gene. From the cysteine up to the phenylalanine, the CDR3 has a length of 15 residues. Here the CDR3 DNA is all that survives: 45 bases in frame from base 1. This clone was seen only a few times. The antigen it binds to is not known. Within one base of it there is no much larger clone, and no base qualities were kept. The collaborating institutions used their own protocols to collect whole blood in K2EDTA tubes. For TCRbeta analysis, collaborator samples were shipped as frozen whole blood, as isolated PBMCs, or as DNA extracted from either sample type. TCRbeta CDR3 regions were amplified from genomic DNA using the immunoSEQ Assay, a bias-controlled multiplex PCR. From the authors' description of their analysis: The number of nucleated cells in each sample was estimated from the amplification of reference gene primers within the assay. To quantify the absolute abundance of each unique TCRbeta CDR3 rearrangement, sequence reads were collapsed and filtered. For each sample, productive Simpson clonality was calculated as the square root of Simpson's diversity index over productive rearrangements. Here the immuneACCESS table is served through TCRdb, limited to in-frame sequences with V and J called. Missing clones are a known gap in these copies; in checked studies unresolved V genes cover under half, and the rest lacks a known reason. The DNA gave D and trimming, while V, J and clone size come from that table. The sample table contains fewer than 400,000 clones; only one count was recorded for roughly 85% of them. Of the sample, approximately 3.6% falls within the top ten clones.

The chain is encoded by TRBV28 joined to TRBJ1-4; TRBD1 fits 8 bases in the junction. The material sequenced was peripheral blood. The receptor was isolated from a woman in her late teens or twenties with acute or convalescent COVID-19. DNA sequence: TGTGCCAGCAGACCCGCAGGGGGCAGTAGTGAAAAACTGTTTTTT. Its protein is CASRPAGGSSEKLFF.